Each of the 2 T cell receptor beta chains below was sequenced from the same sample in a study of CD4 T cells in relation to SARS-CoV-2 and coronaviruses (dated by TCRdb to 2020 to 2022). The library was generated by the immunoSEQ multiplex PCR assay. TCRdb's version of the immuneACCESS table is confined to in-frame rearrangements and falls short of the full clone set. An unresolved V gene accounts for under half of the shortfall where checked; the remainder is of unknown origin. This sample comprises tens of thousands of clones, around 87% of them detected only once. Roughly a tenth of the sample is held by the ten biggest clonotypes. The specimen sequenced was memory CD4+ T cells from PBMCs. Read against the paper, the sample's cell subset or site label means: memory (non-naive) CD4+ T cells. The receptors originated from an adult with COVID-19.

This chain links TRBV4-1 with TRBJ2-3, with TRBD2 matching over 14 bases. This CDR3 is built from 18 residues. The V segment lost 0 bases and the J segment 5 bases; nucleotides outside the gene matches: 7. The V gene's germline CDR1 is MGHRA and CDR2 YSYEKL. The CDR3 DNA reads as TGCGCCAGCAGCCAAGATACGACTAGCGGGGGGGCTAGAGATACGCAGTATTTT. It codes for CASSQDTTSGGARDTQYF.

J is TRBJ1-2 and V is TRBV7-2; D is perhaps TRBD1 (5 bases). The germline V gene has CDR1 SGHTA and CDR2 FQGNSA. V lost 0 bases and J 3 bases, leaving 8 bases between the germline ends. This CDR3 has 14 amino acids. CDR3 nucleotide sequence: TGTGCCAGCAGCTTAGCAGGGGCTGACTATGGCTACACCTTC. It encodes CASSLAGADYGYTF.